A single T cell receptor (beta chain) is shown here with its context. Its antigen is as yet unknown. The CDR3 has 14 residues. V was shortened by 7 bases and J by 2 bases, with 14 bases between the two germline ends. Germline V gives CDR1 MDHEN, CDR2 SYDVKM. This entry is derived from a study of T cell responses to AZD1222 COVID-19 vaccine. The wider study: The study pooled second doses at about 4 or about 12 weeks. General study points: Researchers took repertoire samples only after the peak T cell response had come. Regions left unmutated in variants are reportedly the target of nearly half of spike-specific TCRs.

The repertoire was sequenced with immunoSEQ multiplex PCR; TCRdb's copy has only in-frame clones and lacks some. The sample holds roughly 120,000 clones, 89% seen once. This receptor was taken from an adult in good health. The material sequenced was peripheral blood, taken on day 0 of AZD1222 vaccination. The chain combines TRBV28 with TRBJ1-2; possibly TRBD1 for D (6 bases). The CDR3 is CASNTQGRNYGYTF. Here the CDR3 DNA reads TGTGCCAGCAATACACAGGGTCGGAACTATGGCTACACCTTC.